One and the same sample provided the 26 T cell receptor beta chains below, sequenced in a study of prognosis after radiotherapy for stage I lung cancer. Genomic DNA served as the source from which two-round multiplex PCR generated TCR beta CDR3 amplicons. Gene-specific primers for each TRBV and TRBJ gene drove first-round PCR. TCRdb reprocessed the multiplex PCR reads with MiXCR, giving one entry per CDR3 protein. The sample yields some 14,000 distinct CDR3 sequences, 50% seen once. The sample in question was PBMCs, obtained before or after stereotactic body radiation therapy (not recorded which). These TCRs come from a donor over 45 with non-small cell lung cancer.

This clonotype was observed many times. This chain connects TRBV2 to TRBJ1-4, with D possibly being TRBD1 (6 bases). The CDR3 runs 15 residues. The germline CDR1 and CDR2 sequences are SNHLY and FYNNEI. V was pared by 6 bases and J by 7 bases, with 18 bases between. The CDR3 DNA sequence: TGTGCCAGCAGCGAAACCAGGGGAAGGGGTGAAAAACTGTTTTTT. Protein: CASSETRGRGEKLFF.

This clonotype occurred many times. The CDR3 spells CSARDPQREEGYEQYF. CDR3 bases: TGCAGTGCTAGGGACCCCCAGCGGGAGGAGGGCTACGAGCAGTACTTC. The V gene is TRBV20-1, the J gene TRBJ2-7; TRBD2 agrees at 9 bases. Per the germline V gene, CDR1 is DFQATT and CDR2 is SNEGSKA (reference sequence). Unmatched junction bases numbered 12, after V lost 3 bases and J lost 3 bases. The CDR3 totals 16 residues.

As regards this clonotype: A read error may produce the germline difference seen at one junction end. The chain links TRBV2 to TRBJ2-7; 9 bases map to TRBD1. Germline values: CDR1 SNHLY, CDR2 FYNNEI. This CDR3 has 12 residues. CDR3 sequence (DNA): TGTGCCGGCAGTGAATCTCTGGGGGACAGGGACTTC. Encoded protein: CAGSESLGDRDF.

This clonotype was detected ten times or more. This rearrangement joins TRBV24-1 to TRBJ1-5, with D hard to call. V lost 3 bases and J 7 bases, leaving 6 bases between the germline ends. The CDR3 runs to 12 residues. CDR1 KGHDR and CDR2 SFDVKD come from the germline V gene. CDR3 bases: TGTGCCACCAGTGATCTGGGACAGCCCCAGCATTTT. As protein: CATSDLGQPQHF.

This clonotype was observed a few times. This may come from a read error, since a much larger clone is one base off. This chain connects TRBV9 to TRBJ2-1; D not resolved. This CDR3 spans 13 amino acids. Per germline, CDR1 SGDLS and CDR2 YYNGEE. The CDR3 loop is CASSPFGKREQLF. CDR3 nucleotide sequence: TGTGCCAGCAGCCCCTTTGGAAAACGTGAGCAGCTCTTC. The full variable domain, with the rest looked up from reference TRBV9 and TRBJ2-1, is DSGVTQTPKHLITATGQRVTLRCSPRSGDLSVYWYQQSLDQGLQFLIQYYNGEERAKGNILERFSAQQFPDLHSELNLSSLELGDSALYFCASSPFGKREQLFGPGTRLTVL.

On this clonotype: With a much larger clone just one base away, this may be a read error. V is TRBV5-5 and J is TRBJ2-1; D is perhaps TRBD1 (5 bases). V dropped 9 bases and J dropped 2 bases, with 21 bases sitting between them. CDR3 size: 16 residues. Germline-derived CDR1 and CDR2 are SGHKS and YYEKEE (reference sequence). The DNA of the CDR3 is TGTGCCACCACCCCGTCAGGGATAGGGGCCTACAATGAGCAGTTCTTC. Its translation is CATTPSGIGAYNEQFF.

The table lists this clonotype with many counts. The chain recombines TRBV12-3 or TRBV12-4 with TRBJ2-5, with 7 bases fitting TRBD1. Trimming at V came to 2 bases and at J to 3 bases, leaving 3 bases not matched to a gene. This CDR3 region has 14 residues. The CDR3 reads CASSLMGTEETQYF. Written as DNA, the CDR3 is TGTGCCAGCAGTTTAATGGGGACAGAAGAGACCCAGTACTTC.

On this clonotype itself: This likely reflects a read error, since a far larger clone is one base away. CDR3 residues: CASTQGRERDEQYF. The CDR3 region has the DNA TGTGCCAGCACTCAGGGGCGGGAACGTGACGAGCAGTACTTC. The gene calls are TRBV6-5 and TRBJ2-7, with D perhaps being TRBD1 or TRBD2 (6 bases each). This CDR3 has 14 residues. Trimming cost V 7 bases and J 5 bases, with 18 bases left between them. From germline, CDR1 is MNHEY and CDR2 SVGAGI.

Ten or more counts support this clonotype. The chain employs TRBV5-6 and TRBJ2-1, with TRBD2 matching 10 bases. CDR3 length equals 16 residues. Germline V gives CDR1 SGHDT, CDR2 YYEEEE. Unmatched junction bases numbered 10, after V lost 3 bases and J lost 7 bases. The CDR3 DNA reads as TGTGCCAGCAGCTCCCCGACTAGCGGGTGGTTGAATGAGCAGTTCTTC. This encodes CASSSPTSGWLNEQFF.

The rearrangement uses TRBV12-3 or TRBV12-4 and TRBJ2-2, with TRBD1 matching 7 bases. V lost 5 bases, J lost 3 bases, and 6 bases stayed unmatched. The CDR3 extends over 15 amino acids. CDR3 in amino acids: CASSRQGLDTGELFF. CDR3 nucleotide sequence: TGTGCCAGCAGTCGACAGGGTTTGGACACCGGGGAGCTGTTTTTT.

Turning to this clonotype: A far larger clone is just one base off, so this is likely a read error. The V gene is TRBV7-2, the J gene TRBJ2-5, with no clear D. The CDR3 contains 14 residues. Trimming took 4 bases from V and 10 from J, leaving 19 bases between them. The germline gives CDR1 SGHTA, CDR2 FQGNSA. In DNA, the CDR3 is TGTGCCAGCAGCTCGACGGACGCGGCAGGATGCCAGTACTTC. It yields the protein CASSSTDAAGCQYF.

This clonotype is categorized as medium-sized. The rearrangement links TRBV7-8 to TRBJ2-3; 8 bases line up with TRBD2. Germline V lookup: CDR1 SGHVS, CDR2 FQNEAQ. The CDR3 has 16 amino acids. V shed 3 bases and J 2 bases; nucleotides not matched to a gene: 7. Here the CDR3 reads CASSFGAGGYTDTQYF. CDR3 nucleotide sequence: TGTGCCAGCAGCTTTGGGGCGGGAGGTTACACAGATACGCAGTATTTT.

On this clonotype: Given a far larger clone just one base away, this is likely a sequencing read error. V is TRBV28 and J is TRBJ2-7; TRBD2 matches at 7 bases. The germline V gene has CDR1 MDHEN and CDR2 SYDVKM. The CDR3 consists of 15 residues. CDR3: CASSLGRGGAYDQYF. As DNA, the CDR3 is TGTGCCAGCAGTTTAGGCCGCGGGGGAGCCTACGACCAGTACTTC.

As for this clonotype: The junction does not match germline at one end; this may be a read error. V gene TRBV7-7 combines with J gene TRBJ2-2, with a possible D match to TRBD1 (7 bases). The CDR3 is 18 residues long. Germline V gene data show CDR1 as SSHAT and CDR2 as FNYEAQ (reference sequence). CDR3 sequence reads: CASSPGAGGLEQTPELLF. The CDR3 DNA reads as TGTGCTAGCAGCCCCGGGGCAGGGGGACTTGAACAGACCCCGGAGCTGCTTTTT. Using reference TRBV7-7 and TRBJ2-2 for the parts outside the CDR3, the full variable domain is GAGVSQSPRYKVTKRGQDVTLRCDPISSHATLYWYQQALGQGPEFLTYFNYEAQPDKSGLPSDRFSAERPEGSISTLTIQRTEQRDSAMYRCASSPGAGGLEQTPELLFGEGSRLTVL.

The chain employs TRBV7-9 and TRBJ1-3; the D gene is possibly TRBD1 (6 bases). V lost 2 bases to trimming and J lost 8 bases, with 25 bases between them. CDR3 size: 18 residues. Germline CDR1 and CDR2: SEHNR and FQNEAQ (reference sequence). The CDR3 sequence is CASSLTNWTVSKADTIYF. The CDR3, as DNA: TGTGCCAGCAGCTTAACTAACTGGACAGTCTCAAAGGCAGACACCATATATTTT.

This clonotype appeared many times. The V and J genes are TRBV19 and TRBJ1-5, with no clear D. The germline V and J ends were trimmed by 3 bases and 7 bases, with 10 bases remaining between them. From germline, CDR1 is LNHDA and CDR2 SQIVND (reference sequence). The CDR3 is made up of 13 amino acids. The CDR3 nucleotides read TGTGCCAGTAGTATGATGGTAGAGCAGCCCCAGCATTTT. As protein: CASSMMVEQPQHF.

By sample share, this clonotype is medium-sized. The rearrangement uses TRBV6-1 and TRBJ1-6; unclear D gene. This CDR3 contains 16 residues. Germline V gives CDR1 MNHNS, CDR2 SASEGT. The ends were cut back, 3 bases at V and 3 bases at J, with 12 bases in the middle. The CDR3 region has the DNA TGTGCCAGCAGTGACGACGCCTTTAACTATAATTCACCCCTCCACTTT. Translated: CASSDDAFNYNSPLHF.

At least ten counts were recorded for this clonotype. This chain uses TRBV5-4 with TRBJ1-2, with D uncertain. Germline loops: CDR1 SGHNT, CDR2 YYREEE (reference sequence). The CDR3 totals 15 residues. Trimming cost V 4 bases and J 4 bases, with 17 bases left between them. CDR3 protein: CASSSSGGFVYGYTF. Written as DNA, the CDR3 is TGTGCCAGCAGCAGCTCGGGTGGGTTCGTCTATGGCTACACCTTC.

This clonotype has ten or more counts. The gene calls are TRBV11-2 and TRBJ1-4, with 7 bases identical to TRBD1. V lost 6 bases to trimming and J lost 6 bases; unmatched junction nucleotides: 7. CDR1 is SGHAT, CDR2 FQNNGV, per germline. This CDR3 contains 14 residues. Written as DNA, the CDR3 is TGTGCCAGCAGGGAGGGGGCCTGGGATGAAAAACTGTTTTTT. Protein sequence: CASREGAWDEKLFF.

This clonotype was counted many times. A clone one base away is much larger, so this may be a read error. The J gene is TRBJ1-3, the V gene TRBV6-1; a weak D match, TRBD1 (6 bases). Per germline, CDR1 MNHNS and CDR2 SASEGT. The CDR3 loop spans 18 amino acids. CDR3 loop: CASSEVVYMGASGNAIYF. CDR3 coding DNA: TGTGCCAGCAGTGAAGTGGTTTATATGGGGGCCTCTGGAAACGCCATATATTTT.

This clonotype was seen ten or more times. The chain is built from TRBV30 and TRBJ2-7; TRBD2 matches at 8 bases. Trimming cost V 5 bases and J 3 bases; bases outside gene matches: 9. CDR1 and CDR2 from the germline V gene are GTSNPN and SVGIG (reference sequence). CDR3 size: 14 residues. The CDR3 region has the DNA TGTGCCTGGCGGCCCGGGGGGGGGATCTACGAGCAGTACTTC. This sequence encodes CAWRPGGGIYEQYF.

This clonotype has just a few counts. One base away lies a much larger clone, so this may be a sequencing read error. The chain recombines TRBV5-4 with TRBJ2-2; 11 nucleotides align to TRBD1. V dropped 6 bases and J dropped 4; count of bases not matched to a gene: 11. CDR1 is SGHNT, CDR2 YYREEE, per germline (reference sequence). The CDR3 loop spans 17 amino acids. The chain's CDR3 is CASIPPPGTGGTGELFF. As DNA, the CDR3 is TGTGCCAGCATCCCACCGCCCGGGACAGGGGGCACCGGGGAGCTGTTTTTT.

This clonotype appeared many times. Being one base from a much bigger clone, this may be a read error. The chain is built from TRBV28 and TRBJ2-7, with 7 bases identical to TRBD1. V gave up 8 bases and J gave up 5 bases; unmatched junction bases: 18. Germline CDR1 and CDR2: MDHEN and SYDVKM. This CDR3 has 16 residues. CDR3 residues: CASGSGVGAGGNEQYF. DNA of the CDR3: TGTGCCAGCGGATCCGGGGTGGGGGCAGGGGGAAACGAGCAGTACTTC.

The genes are TRBV28 and TRBJ2-2, with 9 positions matching TRBD1. From germline, CDR1 is MDHEN and CDR2 SYDVKM. This CDR3 is built from 18 residues. Trimming took 6 bases from V and 5 from J; bases not matched to a gene: 16. CDR3 nucleotides: TGTGCCAGCAGAGACAGACCGGGACAGGGCATGGAAACCGGGGAGCTGTTTTTT. Amino acids: CASRDRPGQGMETGELFF.

This clonotype was seen at least ten times. This rearrangement joins TRBV5-4 to TRBJ1-6; possible D gene TRBD1, 5 bases. This CDR3 contains 15 residues. Deletions cut 0 bases from V and 8 bases from J, with 12 bases between. From germline, CDR1 is SGHNT and CDR2 YYREEE (reference sequence). Here the CDR3 reads CASSLGNPGDSPLHF. The CDR3 nucleotides read TGTGCCAGCAGCTTGGGTAATCCGGGGGATTCACCCCTCCACTTT.

A word on this clonotype: A far larger clone is one nucleotide away, so this likely arose from a read error. V is TRBV5-1 and J is TRBJ2-1; D is perhaps TRBD1 (6 bases). V dropped 0 bases and J dropped 10 bases, with 14 bases sitting between them. The CDR3 runs to 14 residues. From germline, CDR1 is SGHRS and CDR2 YFSETQ. The CDR3: CASSLGQVSYEQFF. For the CDR3, the DNA is TGCGCCAGCAGCTTGGGACAGGTTTCCTACGAGCAGTTCTTC. Together with reference TRBV5-1 and TRBJ2-1, the CDR3 gives the full variable domain: KAGVTQTPRYLIKTRGQQVTLSCSPISGHRSVSWYQQTPGQGLQFLFEYFSETQRNKGNFPGRFSGRQFSNSRSEMNVSTLELGDSALYLCASSLGQVSYEQFFGPGTRLTVL.